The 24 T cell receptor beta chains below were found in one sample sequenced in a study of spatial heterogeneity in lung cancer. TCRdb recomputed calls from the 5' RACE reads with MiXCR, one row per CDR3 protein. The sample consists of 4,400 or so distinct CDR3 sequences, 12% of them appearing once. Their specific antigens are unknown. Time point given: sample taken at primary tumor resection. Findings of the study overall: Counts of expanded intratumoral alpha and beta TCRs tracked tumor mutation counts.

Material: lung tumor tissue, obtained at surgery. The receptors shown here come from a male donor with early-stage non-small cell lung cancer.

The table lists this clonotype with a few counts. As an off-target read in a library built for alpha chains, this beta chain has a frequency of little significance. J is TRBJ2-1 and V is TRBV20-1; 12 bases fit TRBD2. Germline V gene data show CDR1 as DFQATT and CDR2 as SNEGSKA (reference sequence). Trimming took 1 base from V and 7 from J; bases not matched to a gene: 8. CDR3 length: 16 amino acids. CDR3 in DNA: TGCAGTGCTAGAGGGACTAGCGGGACCGAACGGAATGAGCAGTTCTTC. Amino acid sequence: CSARGTSGTERNEQFF.

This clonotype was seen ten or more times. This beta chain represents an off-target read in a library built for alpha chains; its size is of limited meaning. This CDR3 is CASTQPPGAGANVLTF. DNA for the CDR3: TGTGCCAGCACTCAGCCTCCCGGGGCTGGGGCCAACGTCCTGACTTTC. The genes are TRBV6-2 or TRBV6-3 and TRBJ2-6; a possible D gene is TRBD2 (5 bases). The CDR3 has 16 residues. Trimming took 7 bases from V and 2 from J, leaving 15 bases between them. Germline assignment: CDR1 MNHEY and CDR2 SVGEGT.

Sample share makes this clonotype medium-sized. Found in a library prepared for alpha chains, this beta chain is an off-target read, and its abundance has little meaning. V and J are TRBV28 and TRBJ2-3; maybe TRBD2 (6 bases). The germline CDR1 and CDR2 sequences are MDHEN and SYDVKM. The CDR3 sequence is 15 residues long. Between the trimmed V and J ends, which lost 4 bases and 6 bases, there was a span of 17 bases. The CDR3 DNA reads TGTGCCAGCAGTTCACTGCCGGGAGTGGGGGATACGCAGTATTTT. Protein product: CASSSLPGVGDTQYF.

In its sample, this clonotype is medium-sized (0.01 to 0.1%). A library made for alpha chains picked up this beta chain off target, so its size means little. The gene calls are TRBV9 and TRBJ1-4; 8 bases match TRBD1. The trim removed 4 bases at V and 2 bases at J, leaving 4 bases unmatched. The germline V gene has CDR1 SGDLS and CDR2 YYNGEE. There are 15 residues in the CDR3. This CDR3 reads CASSRRTGTNEKLFF. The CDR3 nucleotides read TGTGCCAGCAGCCGCCGGACAGGGACTAATGAAAAACTGTTTTTT.

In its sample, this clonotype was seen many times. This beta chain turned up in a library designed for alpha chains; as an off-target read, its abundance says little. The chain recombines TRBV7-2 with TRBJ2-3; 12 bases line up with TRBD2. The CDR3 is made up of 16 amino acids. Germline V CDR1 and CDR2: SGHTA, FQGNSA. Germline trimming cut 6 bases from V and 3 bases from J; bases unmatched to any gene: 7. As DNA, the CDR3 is TGTGCCAGCAGTCCGAGACTAGCGGGGGTTACAGATACGCAGTATTTT. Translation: CASSPRLAGVTDTQYF. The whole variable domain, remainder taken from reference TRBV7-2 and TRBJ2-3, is GAGVSQSPSNKVTEKGKDVELRCDPISGHTALYWYRQSLGQGLEFLIYFQGNSAPDKSGLPSDRFSAERTGGSVSTLTIQRTQQEDSAVYLCASSPRLAGVTDTQYFGPGTRLTVL.

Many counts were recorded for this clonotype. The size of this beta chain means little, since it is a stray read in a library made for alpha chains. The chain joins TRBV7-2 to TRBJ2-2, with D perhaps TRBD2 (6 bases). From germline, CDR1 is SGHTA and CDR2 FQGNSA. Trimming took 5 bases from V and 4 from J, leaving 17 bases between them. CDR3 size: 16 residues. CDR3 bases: TGTGCCAGCAGCCCTCAGATCCGGGAGACCACCGGGGAGCTGTTTTTT. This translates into CASSPQIRETTGELFF.

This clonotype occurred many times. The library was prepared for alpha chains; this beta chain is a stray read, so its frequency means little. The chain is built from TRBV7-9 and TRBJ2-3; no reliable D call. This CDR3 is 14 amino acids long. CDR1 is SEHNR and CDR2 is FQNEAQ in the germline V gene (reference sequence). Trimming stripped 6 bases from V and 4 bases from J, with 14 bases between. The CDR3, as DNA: TGTGCCAGCAGGGAAGAGGCTGCGCCAGATACGCAGTATTTT. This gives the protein CASREEAAPDTQYF.

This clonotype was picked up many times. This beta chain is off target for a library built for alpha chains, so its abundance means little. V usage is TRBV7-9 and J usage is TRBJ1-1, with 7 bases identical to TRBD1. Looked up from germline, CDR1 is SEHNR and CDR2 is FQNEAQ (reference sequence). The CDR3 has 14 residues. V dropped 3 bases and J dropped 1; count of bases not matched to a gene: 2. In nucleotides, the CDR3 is TGTGCCAGCAGCTTCGGGACAGCGAACACTGAAGCTTTCTTT. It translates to CASSFGTANTEAFF.

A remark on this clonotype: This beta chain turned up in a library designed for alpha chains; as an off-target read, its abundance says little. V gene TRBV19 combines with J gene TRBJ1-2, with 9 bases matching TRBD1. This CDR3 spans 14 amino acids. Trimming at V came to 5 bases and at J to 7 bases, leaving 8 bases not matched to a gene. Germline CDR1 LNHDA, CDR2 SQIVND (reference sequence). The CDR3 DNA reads TGTGCCAGTAGTCCGGGACAGGGCATCGCTGGCTACACCTTC. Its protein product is CASSPGQGIAGYTF.

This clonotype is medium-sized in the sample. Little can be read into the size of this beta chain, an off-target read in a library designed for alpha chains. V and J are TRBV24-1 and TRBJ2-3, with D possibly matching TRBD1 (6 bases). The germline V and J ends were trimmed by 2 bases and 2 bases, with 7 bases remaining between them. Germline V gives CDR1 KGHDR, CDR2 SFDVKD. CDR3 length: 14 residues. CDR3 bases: TGTGCCACCAGTGATTCAGGGGCCACAGATACGCAGTATTTT. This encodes CATSDSGATDTQYF.

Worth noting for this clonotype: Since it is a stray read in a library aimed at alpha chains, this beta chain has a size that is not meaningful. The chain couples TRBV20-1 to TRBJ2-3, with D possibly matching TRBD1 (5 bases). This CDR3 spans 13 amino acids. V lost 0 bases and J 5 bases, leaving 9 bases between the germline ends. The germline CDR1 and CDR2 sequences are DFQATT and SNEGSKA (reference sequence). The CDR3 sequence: CSARDVQGDTQYF. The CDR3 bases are TGCAGTGCTAGAGACGTGCAGGGAGATACGCAGTATTTT.

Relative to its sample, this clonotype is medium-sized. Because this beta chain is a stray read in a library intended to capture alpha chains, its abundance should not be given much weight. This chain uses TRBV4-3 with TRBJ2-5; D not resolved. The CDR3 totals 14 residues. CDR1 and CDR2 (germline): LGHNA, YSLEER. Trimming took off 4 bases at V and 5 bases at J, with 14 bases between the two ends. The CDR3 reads CASSLNSDGETQYF. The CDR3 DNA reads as TGCGCCAGCAGCCTTAACTCGGACGGGGAGACCCAGTACTTC.

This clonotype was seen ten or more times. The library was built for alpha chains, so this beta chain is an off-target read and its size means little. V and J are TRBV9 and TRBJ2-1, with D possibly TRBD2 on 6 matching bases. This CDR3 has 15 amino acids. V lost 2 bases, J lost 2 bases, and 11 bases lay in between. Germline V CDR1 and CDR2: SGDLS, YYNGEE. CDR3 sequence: CASSVGGSTYNEQFF. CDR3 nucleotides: TGTGCCAGCAGCGTTGGAGGGAGCACCTACAATGAGCAGTTCTTC.

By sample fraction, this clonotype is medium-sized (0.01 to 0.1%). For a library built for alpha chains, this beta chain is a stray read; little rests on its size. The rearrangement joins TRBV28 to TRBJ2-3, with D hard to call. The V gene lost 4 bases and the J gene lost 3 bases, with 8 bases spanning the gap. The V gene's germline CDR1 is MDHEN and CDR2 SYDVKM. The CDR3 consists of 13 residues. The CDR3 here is CASSWSGTDTQYF. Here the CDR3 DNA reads TGTGCCAGCAGTTGGTCAGGTACAGATACGCAGTATTTT.

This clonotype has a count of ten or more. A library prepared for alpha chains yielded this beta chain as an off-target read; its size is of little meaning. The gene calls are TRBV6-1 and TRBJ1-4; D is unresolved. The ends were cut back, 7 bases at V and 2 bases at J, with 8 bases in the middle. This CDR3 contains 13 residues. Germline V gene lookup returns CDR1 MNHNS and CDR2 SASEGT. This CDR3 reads CASTRLTNEKLFF. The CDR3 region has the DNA TGTGCCAGCACCAGGTTGACTAATGAAAAACTGTTTTTT.

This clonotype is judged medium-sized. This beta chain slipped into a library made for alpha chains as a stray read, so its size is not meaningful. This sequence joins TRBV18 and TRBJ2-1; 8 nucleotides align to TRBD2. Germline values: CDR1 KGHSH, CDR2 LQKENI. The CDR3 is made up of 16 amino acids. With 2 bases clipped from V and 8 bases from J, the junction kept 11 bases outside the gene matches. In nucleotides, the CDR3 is TGTGCCAGCTCACCAACGGTACGGAGCGGGAGCCATGAGCAGTTCTTC. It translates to CASSPTVRSGSHEQFF.

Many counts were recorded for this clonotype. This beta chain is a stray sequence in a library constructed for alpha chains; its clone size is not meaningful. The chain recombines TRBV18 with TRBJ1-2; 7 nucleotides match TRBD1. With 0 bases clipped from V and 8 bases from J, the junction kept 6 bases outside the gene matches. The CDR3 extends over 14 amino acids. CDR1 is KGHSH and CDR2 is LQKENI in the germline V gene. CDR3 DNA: TGTGCCAGCTCACCACCCAGACAGGGAGGGGGCTACACCTTC. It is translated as CASSPPRQGGGYTF.

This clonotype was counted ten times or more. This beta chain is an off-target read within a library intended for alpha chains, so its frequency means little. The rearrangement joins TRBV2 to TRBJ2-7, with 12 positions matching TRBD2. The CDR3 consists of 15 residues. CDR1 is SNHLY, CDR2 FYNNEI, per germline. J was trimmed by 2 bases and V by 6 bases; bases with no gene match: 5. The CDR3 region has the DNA TGTGCCAGCAGGCGGGGACTAGCGGGCACCTACGAGCAGTACTTC. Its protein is CASRRGLAGTYEQYF.

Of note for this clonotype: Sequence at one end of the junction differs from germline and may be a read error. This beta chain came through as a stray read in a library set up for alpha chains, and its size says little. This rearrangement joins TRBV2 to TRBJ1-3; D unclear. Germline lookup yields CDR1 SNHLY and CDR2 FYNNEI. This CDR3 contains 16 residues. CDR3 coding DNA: TGTGCCAGCTGTGAACTTTCGTCGGGGTTAGGAAACACCATATATTTT. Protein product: CASCELSSGLGNTIYF.

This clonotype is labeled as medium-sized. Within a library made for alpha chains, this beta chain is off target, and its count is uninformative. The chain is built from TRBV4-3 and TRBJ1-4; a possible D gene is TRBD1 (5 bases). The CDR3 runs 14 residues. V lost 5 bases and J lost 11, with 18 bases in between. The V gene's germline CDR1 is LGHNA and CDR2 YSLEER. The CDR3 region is CASSSRTQAGKLFF. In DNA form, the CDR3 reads TGCGCCAGCAGCTCTCGGACCCAGGCAGGGAAACTGTTTTTT.

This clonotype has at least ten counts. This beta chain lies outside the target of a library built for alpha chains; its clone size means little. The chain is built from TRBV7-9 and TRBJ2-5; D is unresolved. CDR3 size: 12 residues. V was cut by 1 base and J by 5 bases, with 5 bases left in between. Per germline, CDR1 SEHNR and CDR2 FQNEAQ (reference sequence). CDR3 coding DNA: TGTGCCAGCAGCTTAGTGGTGGAGACCCAGTACTTC. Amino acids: CASSLVVETQYF.

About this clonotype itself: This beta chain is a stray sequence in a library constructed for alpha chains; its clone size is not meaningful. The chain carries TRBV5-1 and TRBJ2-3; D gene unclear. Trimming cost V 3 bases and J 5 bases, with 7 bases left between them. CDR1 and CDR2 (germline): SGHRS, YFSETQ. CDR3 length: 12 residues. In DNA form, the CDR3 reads TGCGCCAGCAGCTCCTCACTAGATACGCAGTATTTT. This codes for CASSSSLDTQYF.

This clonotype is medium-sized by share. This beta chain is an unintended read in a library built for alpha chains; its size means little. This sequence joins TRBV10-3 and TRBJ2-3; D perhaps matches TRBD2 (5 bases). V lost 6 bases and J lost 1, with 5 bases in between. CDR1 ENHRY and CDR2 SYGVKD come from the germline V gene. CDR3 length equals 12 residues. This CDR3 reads CAIREGTDTQYF. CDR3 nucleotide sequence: TGTGCCATCAGGGAGGGCACAGATACGCAGTATTTT.

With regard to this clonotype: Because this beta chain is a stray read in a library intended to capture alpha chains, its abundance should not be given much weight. The CDR3 DNA reads as TGCGCCAGCAGCCAAGAAGGGGCTAGCGGGTCCCTCGGAGAGACCCAGTACTTC. This codes for CASSQEGASGSLGETQYF. The chain uses TRBV4-1 and TRBJ2-5; TRBD2 matches at 8 bases. V was clipped by 0 bases and J by 4 bases; unmatched bases: 13. The CDR3 is made up of 18 amino acids. Germline V gives CDR1 MGHRA, CDR2 YSYEKL.